This is a list of T cell receptor beta chains from one sample in a study of T-cell reconstitution after alpha-beta-depleted transplantation in children. TCRdb reanalysed the PCR reads using MiXCR and keeps one entry per CDR3 protein. The data contain 490,000 or so distinct CDR3 sequences, under 12% of them singletons. Source: PBMCs, taken before TCRalphabeta/CD19-depleted stem cell transplant. These receptor sequences come from a child aged 2-15 years with inherited bone marrow failure, due to receive a stem cell transplant. Each CDR3 is given with its conserved first and last residue. Each record gives: V gene, clone size, D gene, CDR3 length, J gene, CDR3 DNA, CDR3 protein. A D gene is named only where the DNA matches it firmly. Only part of the rows carry a size: once, few, many, or a class if the clone is expanded.

v_gene: TRBV6-2/TRBV6-3; abundance: few; d_gene: NA; len: 19; j_gene: TRBJ2-6; CDR3nt: TGTGCCAGCAGTTACAGACGAATTAACAGTTCCTCTGGGGCCAACGTCCTGACTTTC; CDR3aa: CASSYRRINSSSGANVLTF
v_gene: TRBV19; abundance: NA; d_gene: TRBD2; len: 17; j_gene: TRBJ2-1; CDR3nt: TGTGCCAGTAGTACGACTAGCGGGAGGAACTCCTACAATGAGCAGTTCTTC; CDR3aa: CASSTTSGRNSYNEQFF
v_gene: TRBV4-3; abundance: many; d_gene: TRBD1; len: 20; j_gene: TRBJ2-1; CDR3nt: TGCGCCAGCAGCCAAGATATGGGACAGATAAACCTAGCCCCCTACAATGAGCAGTTCTTC; CDR3aa: CASSQDMGQINLAPYNEQFF
v_gene: TRBV4-3; abundance: many; d_gene: TRBD1; len: 14; j_gene: TRBJ1-1; CDR3nt: TGCGCCAGCAGCCAGACTACAGGGGGCACTGAAGCTTTCTTT; CDR3aa: CASSQTTGGTEAFF
v_gene: TRBV9; abundance: many; d_gene: TRBD2; len: 15; j_gene: TRBJ2-1; CDR3nt: TGTGCCAGCAGCGAAGCGGGAGATAACTACAATGAGCAGTTCTTC; CDR3aa: CASSEAGDNYNEQFF
v_gene: TRBV5-1; abundance: many; d_gene: NA; len: 13; j_gene: TRBJ2-3; CDR3nt: TGCGCCAGCAGCTTTCCAGGGGTAGATACGCAGTATTTT; CDR3aa: CASSFPGVDTQYF
v_gene: TRBV6-1; abundance: many; d_gene: TRBD1; len: 13; j_gene: TRBJ1-2; CDR3nt: TGTGCCAGCAGTGTTCAGGGGGCGCGGGGCTACACCTTC; CDR3aa: CASSVQGARGYTF
v_gene: TRBV11-2; abundance: few; d_gene: TRBD2; len: 18; j_gene: TRBJ2-1; CDR3nt: TGTGCCAGCAGCTCCATTCGGACTAGCGGGAGTTCCTACAATGAGCAGTTCTTC; CDR3aa: CASSSIRTSGSSYNEQFF
v_gene: TRBV9; abundance: many; d_gene: NA; len: 15; j_gene: TRBJ2-1; CDR3nt: TGTGCCAGCAGCGTTTGGTTAGGGACCCAGGATGAGCAGTTCTTC; CDR3aa: CASSVWLGTQDEQFF
v_gene: TRBV29-1; abundance: many; d_gene: TRBD2; len: 14; j_gene: TRBJ2-5; CDR3nt: TGCAGCGTTCATACTAGCGGGAGTGGAGAGACCCAGTACTTC; CDR3aa: CSVHTSGSGETQYF
v_gene: TRBV7-2; abundance: many; d_gene: TRBD2; len: 16; j_gene: TRBJ2-2; CDR3nt: TGTGCCAGCAGCTCAGGACTAGCGATGAACACCGGGGAGCTGTTTTTT; CDR3aa: CASSSGLAMNTGELFF
v_gene: TRBV29-1; abundance: many; d_gene: NA; len: 13; j_gene: TRBJ1-2; CDR3nt: TGCAGCGTTAAACAGGGTCGGAACTATGGCTACACCTTC; CDR3aa: CSVKQGRNYGYTF
v_gene: TRBV5-5; abundance: many; d_gene: TRBD2; len: 16; j_gene: TRBJ2-3; CDR3nt: TGTGCCAGCAGCTTTCTAGCGGGAGGTAGCACAGATACGCAGTATTTT; CDR3aa: CASSFLAGGSTDTQYF
v_gene: TRBV5-5; abundance: many; d_gene: NA; len: 14; j_gene: TRBJ2-2; CDR3nt: TGTGCCAGCAGCTTGGCACCGGGCACCGGGGAGCTGTTTTTT; CDR3aa: CASSLAPGTGELFF
v_gene: TRBV9; abundance: many; d_gene: TRBD1; len: 14; j_gene: TRBJ2-7; CDR3nt: TGTGCCAGCAGCGTAGGGGGACAGACCTACGAGCAGTACTTC; CDR3aa: CASSVGGQTYEQYF
v_gene: TRBV6-2/TRBV6-3; abundance: many; d_gene: TRBD1; len: 13; j_gene: TRBJ2-7; CDR3nt: TGTGCCAGCAGCATACAGGGGGCAGGCGAGCAGTACTTC; CDR3aa: CASSIQGAGEQYF
v_gene: TRBV20-1; abundance: many; d_gene: NA; len: 15; j_gene: TRBJ2-3; CDR3nt: TGCAGTGCTAGAGTTTGGGGGGGCATCACAGATACGCAGTATTTT; CDR3aa: CSARVWGGITDTQYF
v_gene: TRBV7-2; abundance: many; d_gene: TRBD2; len: 15; j_gene: TRBJ2-7; CDR3nt: TGTGCCAGCAGCTTTAGCGGGAGCGTCACCTACGAGCAGTACTTC; CDR3aa: CASSFSGSVTYEQYF
v_gene: TRBV7-9; abundance: many; d_gene: NA; len: 16; j_gene: TRBJ1-1; CDR3nt: TGTGCCAGCAGCTTACCCCCCTTCGGCGGGTCCACTGAAGCTTTCTTT; CDR3aa: CASSLPPFGGSTEAFF
v_gene: TRBV27; abundance: few; d_gene: NA; len: 13; j_gene: TRBJ2-7; CDR3nt: TGTGCCAGCAGTTCCACGACTGGGGATCCGCAGTACTTC; CDR3aa: CASSSTTGDPQYF
v_gene: TRBV3-1; abundance: NA; d_gene: NA; len: 14; j_gene: TRBJ2-3; CDR3nt: TGTGCCAGCAGACCGACAGTAGCGACAGATACGCAGTGTTTT; CDR3aa: CASRPTVATDTQCF
v_gene: TRBV28; abundance: many; d_gene: NA; len: 17; j_gene: TRBJ1-4; CDR3nt: TGTGCCAGCAGAAGATACCGGGAGCCAACAAGGGGTGAAAAACTGTTTTTT; CDR3aa: CASRRYREPTRGEKLFF
v_gene: TRBV4-3; abundance: few; d_gene: TRBD2; len: 17; j_gene: TRBJ2-7; CDR3nt: TGCGCCAGCAGCCAAGATATCGGGACTAGCGGGGAGGACGAGCAGTACTTC; CDR3aa: CASSQDIGTSGEDEQYF
v_gene: TRBV9; abundance: many; d_gene: NA; len: 15; j_gene: TRBJ1-1; CDR3nt: TGTGCCAGCAGCGAAGGTCCAGTAGGGGCCACTGAAGCTTTCTTT; CDR3aa: CASSEGPVGATEAFF
v_gene: TRBV24-1; abundance: many; d_gene: TRBD2; len: 15; j_gene: TRBJ2-5; CDR3nt: TGTGCCACCAGTGACCCCGGACTAGCACAAGAGACCCAGTACTTC; CDR3aa: CATSDPGLAQETQYF
v_gene: TRBV28; abundance: NA; d_gene: TRBD2; len: 17; j_gene: TRBJ2-2; CDR3nt: TGTGCCAGCAGCCCCGGGGCTAGCGGGAGGAGTACCGGGGAGCTGTTTTTT; CDR3aa: CASSPGASGRSTGELFF
v_gene: TRBV23-1; abundance: NA; d_gene: NA; len: 18; j_gene: TRBJ1-6; CDR3nt: TGCGCCAGCAGTCAATTCCCGACGGCTGGGGAAAAGGATTCACCCCTCCACTTT; CDR3aa: CASSQFPTAGEKDSPLHF
v_gene: TRBV10-2; abundance: many; d_gene: TRBD1; len: 17; j_gene: TRBJ2-1; CDR3nt: TGCGCCAGCAGTGAGCAAACACAGGGGGCGCGGTACAATGAGCAGTTCTTC; CDR3aa: CASSEQTQGARYNEQFF
v_gene: TRBV7-2; abundance: few; d_gene: NA; len: 12; j_gene: TRBJ2-1; CDR3nt: TGTGCCAGCAGCTTAGCGTTTCAGAAGCAGTTCTTC; CDR3aa: CASSLAFQKQFF
v_gene: TRBV6-1; abundance: many; d_gene: TRBD2; len: 16; j_gene: TRBJ2-3; CDR3nt: TGTGCCAGCAGCCGACTAGCGGGAGGAGGCACAGATACGCAGTATTTT; CDR3aa: CASSRLAGGGTDTQYF
v_gene: TRBV10-2; abundance: many; d_gene: NA; len: 12; j_gene: TRBJ1-5; CDR3nt: TGCGCCAGCAGGGACTGGGATCAGCCCCAGCATTTT; CDR3aa: CASRDWDQPQHF
v_gene: TRBV28; abundance: many; d_gene: TRBD1; len: 13; j_gene: TRBJ2-3; CDR3nt: TGTGCCAGCAGTTTGACAGGGGGGAATACGCAGTATTTT; CDR3aa: CASSLTGGNTQYF
v_gene: TRBV11-3; abundance: NA; d_gene: TRBD1; len: 16; j_gene: TRBJ1-2; CDR3nt: TGTGCCAGCAGCTTCCCCGGACAGGGGAGTATCTATGGCTACACCTTC; CDR3aa: CASSFPGQGSIYGYTF
v_gene: TRBV5-1; abundance: NA; d_gene: TRBD1; len: 15; j_gene: TRBJ2-3; CDR3nt: TGCGCCAGCAGCCATGGGACAGCGAACACAGATACGCAGTATTTT; CDR3aa: CASSHGTANTDTQYF
v_gene: TRBV30; abundance: NA; d_gene: NA; len: 11; j_gene: TRBJ2-3; CDR3nt: TGTGCCTGGAGTGTGTCAGATACGCAGTATTTT; CDR3aa: CAWSVSDTQYF
v_gene: TRBV4-3; abundance: many; d_gene: TRBD1; len: 20; j_gene: TRBJ2-6; CDR3nt: TGCGCCAGCAGCCTCTATTGGTCACAGGGGGGCTCCTCTGGGGCCAACGTCCTGACTTTC; CDR3aa: CASSLYWSQGGSSGANVLTF
v_gene: TRBV20-1; abundance: many; d_gene: TRBD2; len: 14; j_gene: TRBJ2-2; CDR3nt: TGCAGTGCTCTGCGGGAGTGCCAAGGCGGGGAGCTGTTTTTT; CDR3aa: CSALRECQGGELFF
v_gene: TRBV27; abundance: many; d_gene: TRBD2; len: 14; j_gene: TRBJ2-1; CDR3nt: TGTGCCAGCAGGGGGTCTAGCGGGCACAATGAGCAGTTCTTC; CDR3aa: CASRGSSGHNEQFF
v_gene: TRBV7-2; abundance: many; d_gene: NA; len: 14; j_gene: TRBJ2-7; CDR3nt: TGTGCCAGCAGCTTAGGGGGGGCCCCCCACGAGCAGTACTTC; CDR3aa: CASSLGGAPHEQYF
v_gene: TRBV12-3/TRBV12-4; abundance: many; d_gene: NA; len: 16; j_gene: TRBJ2-3; CDR3nt: TGTGCCAGCAGTTTACCCACGGTTAGGCGCACAGATACGCAGTATTTT; CDR3aa: CASSLPTVRRTDTQYF